This T cell receptor beta chain was retrieved from a study of shared clonotypes between healthy human individuals. Naive CD8 cells lacked CD45RO and underwent positive selection for CCR7, leaving out terminally differentiated effector memory CD45RA+ cells. On this clone itself: Antigen unknown.

Researchers ran the assay at a deep level. Source study methods: In the immunoSEQ data, sequences were junction-only and lacked quality scores, so filtering differed. Here immunoSEQ multiplex PCR was the method, and the copy in TCRdb shows in-frame clones only, minus some. V, J and clone size are taken as reported in that table, and D and trimming were inferred from the DNA itself. Found here are about 2.1 million clones, roughly 95% of them singletons; the top ten hold about 1.7%. Broader study findings: On the whole, naive subsets had larger estimated richness than memory subsets had.

This receptor was taken from a man between 18 and 35 years old in good health. Some clones in this sample may be carry-over from other donors' samples. Specimen: naive CD8+ T cells from PBMCs.

The chain's CDR3 is CASSLRPEGTEAFF. CDR3 nucleotide sequence: TGTGCCAGCAGTTTACGGCCCGAAGGAACTGAAGCTTTCTTT. V usage is TRBV6-1 and J usage is TRBJ1-1; D unresolved. Germline values: CDR1 MNHNS, CDR2 SASEGT. This CDR3 region has 14 residues. Deletions cut 5 bases from V and 5 bases from J, with 15 bases between.